In its sample, the clone carrying this TCR beta chain was seen a few times. The antigen is not known. The entry originates in a study of cytomegalovirus exposure and HLA in healthy donors. Study context: There were just under 400 genotyped donors. Of these, about 81% fell in the genetic ancestry cluster associated with self-reported Caucasian donors.

In the PCR, 60 Vbeta and 13 Jbeta primers were used. Sequencing was performed with immunoSEQ multiplex PCR; in TCRdb, only in-frame clones are kept and a portion is missing. The sample yields 250,000 or so clones, 80% to 95% seen once. Study observations and caveats: TCR beta V- and J-gene trimming, according to a later analysis, was linked to a missense DCLRE1C variant. Available immune exposure information was restricted to CMV serostatus only.

The CDR3 contains 13 residues. In germline, CDR1 is WSHSY, CDR2 SAAADI. The V end lost 2 bases, the J end lost 7 bases, and 11 bases lay between the germline ends. The sequenced sample was PBMCs. V and J are TRBV10-2 and TRBJ1-2, with D unresolved. This TCR derives from a girl aged 2-10 years in good health and CMV-seronegative. CDR3 nucleotide sequence: TGCGCCAGCAGTGAGATCGCGACTACTGGCTACACCTTC. As protein: CASSEIATTGYTF.